The clone carrying this T cell receptor beta chain was seen a few times. Its target is not known. Donors were systemically healthy Caucasian individuals from Russia aged 6 to 90 years. Whenever a sample was processed, at least 6.5 million PBMCs were isolated. Primed by a sample-barcoded 5' primer and a J-beta primer mix, a second PCR proceeded for about 7 to 12 cycles. Each CDR3 protein is one row after TCRdb ran MiXCR on the 5' RACE reads. Here the sample spans roughly 1.5 million distinct CDR3 sequences, approximately 43% being singletons. The CDR3 runs 12 residues. CDR1 is ENHRY and CDR2 is SYGVKD in the germline V gene. The V and J ends lost 8 bases and 3 bases respectively, with 11 bases between them. The sample comes from a study of blood T cells in healthy people across ages. Whole-study findings and limits: Naive CD4+ cell counts and diversity both ran higher in long-lived than in aged donors.

The sample consisted of blood. The chain employs TRBV10-3 and TRBJ2-7; D perhaps matches TRBD2 (6 bases). The clonotype comes from a woman younger than 35 in good health. CDR3 in DNA: TGTGCCATCGGGGTCGGGAGCTACGAGCAGTACTTC. Translation gives CAIGVGSYEQYF.